The present T cell receptor beta chain was sequenced within a study of T cell changes during pregnancy in multiple sclerosis (dated by TCRdb to 2018 to 2020). The study in broad terms: Changes in the T cell repertoire over the course of pregnancy were examined in this study in women with multiple sclerosis.

This clone turned up a few times. The clone's antigen remains unknown. There are no base qualities to consult, and no much larger clone falls within one base. V and J lose 7 bases and 6 bases, and a span of 10 bases separates them. CDR3 length: 12 amino acids, cysteine to phenylalanine. The DNA shown is the 36-base CDR3, in frame from base 1. For CDR1 and CDR2, the germline V gene (reference sequence) lists MNHEY and SMNVEV. The method was the immunoSEQ multiplex PCR assay. Not all clones reach the TCRdb copy of this immuneACCESS table, which keeps in-frame sequences only. Checked studies attribute under half of the gap to unresolved V genes and leave the rest unexplained. This sample lists tens of thousands of clones; more than 85% were detected once. Under 15% of the sample rests with the top ten.

This receptor was identified in a female donor with multiple sclerosis, enrolled in a pregnancy study. The rearrangement joined TRBV27 to TRBJ1-5; perhaps TRBD1 is the D gene, with 6 bases matching. Specimen: CD8+ T cells from peripheral blood mononuclear cells, collected in the first trimester of pregnancy. The CDR3 sequence is CASKGESQPQHF. The DNA sequence is as follows: TGTGCCAGCAAGGGGGAAAGTCAGCCCCAGCATTTT.